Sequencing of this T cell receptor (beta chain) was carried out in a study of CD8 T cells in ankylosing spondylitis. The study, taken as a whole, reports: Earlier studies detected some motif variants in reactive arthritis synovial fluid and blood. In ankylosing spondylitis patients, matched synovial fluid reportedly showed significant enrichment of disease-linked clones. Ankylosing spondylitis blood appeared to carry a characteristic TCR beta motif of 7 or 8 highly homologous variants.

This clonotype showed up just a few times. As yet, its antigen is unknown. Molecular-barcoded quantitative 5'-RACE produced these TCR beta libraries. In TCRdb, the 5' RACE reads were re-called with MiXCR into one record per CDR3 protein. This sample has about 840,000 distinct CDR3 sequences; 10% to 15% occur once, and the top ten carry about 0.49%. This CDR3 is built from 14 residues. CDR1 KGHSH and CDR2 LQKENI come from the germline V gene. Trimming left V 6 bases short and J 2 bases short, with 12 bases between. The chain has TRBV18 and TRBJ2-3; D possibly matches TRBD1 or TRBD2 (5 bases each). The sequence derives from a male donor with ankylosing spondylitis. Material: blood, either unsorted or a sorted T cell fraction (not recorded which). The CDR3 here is CASSPGGATDTQYF. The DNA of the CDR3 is TGTGCCAGCTCTCCTGGGGGTGCCACAGATACGCAGTATTTT.